A single sample is the source of the 20 T cell receptor beta chains below, sequenced in a study of regulatory T cells in long-lasting Graves disease. This sample's time point: newly diagnosed GD, antithyroid drugs for less than 3 months. PBMC RNA served as the TCR library source. Arm-PCR of CDR3 regions with iRepertoire HTBI primers generated TCR beta libraries. TCRdb re-derived calls from the multiplex PCR reads in MiXCR, one entry per CDR3 protein. The table records roughly 410,000 distinct CDR3 sequences, 15% of them present only once. This sample also belongs to another study, concerning T cells in Graves' hyperthyroidism and ophthalmopathy.

The source material was peripheral blood mononuclear cells (PBMCs), sampled at new diagnosis, from a patient treated with antithyroid drugs. The origin of the receptors is a woman in her thirties or forties with Graves disease.

This clonotype occurred many times. V is TRBV29-1 and J is TRBJ1-2; D may be TRBD1 (6 bases). This CDR3 region has 11 residues. Between the trimmed V and J ends, which lost 6 bases and 5 bases, there was a span of 10 bases. Germline V lookup: CDR1 SQVTM, CDR2 ANQGSEA. The CDR3: CSVGDTYGYTF. CDR3 in DNA: TGCAGCGTGGGGGACACGTATGGCTACACCTTC. The full variable domain, completed using reference TRBV29-1 and TRBJ1-2, is SAVISQKPSRDICQRGTSLTIQCQVDSQVTMMFWYRQQPGQSLTLIATANQGSEATYESGFVIDKFPISRPNLTFSTLTVSNMSPEDSSIYLCSVGDTYGYTFGSGTRLTVV.

About this clonotype: This may be a read error, as it is one base from a much larger clone. Given the absence of the conserved phenylalanine or tryptophan at the CDR3 end, a read error is likely. The V and J genes are TRBV9 and TRBJ2-5; TRBD2 matches at 7 bases. The CDR3 extends over 14 amino acids. The ends lost 3 bases at V and 1 base at J; junction bases unmatched: 3. CDR1 and CDR2 from the germline V gene are SGDLS and YYNGEE. Here the CDR3 DNA reads TGTGCCAGCAGCGATGGGGGGGGCCAAGAGACCCAGTACTTG. It yields the protein CASSDGGGQETQYL.

V usage is TRBV27 and J usage is TRBJ2-7, with 7 bases identical to TRBD1. The CDR3 has 13 residues. From germline, CDR1 is MNHEY and CDR2 SMNVEV (reference sequence). Unmatched junction bases numbered 4, after V lost 5 bases and J lost 3 bases. In nucleotides, the CDR3 is TGTGCCAGCAGTGGCCGACAGGGCTACGAGCAGTACGTC. Protein sequence: CASSGRQGYEQYV.

A few counts support this clonotype. Given a much more abundant clone one base away, this may be a read error. The gene calls are TRBV7-2 and TRBJ2-2; 10 bases agree with TRBD1. The CDR3 runs 17 residues. The J segment lost 9 bases and the V segment lost 5 bases, leaving 15 bases of the junction unmatched. Germline V lookup: CDR1 SGHTA, CDR2 FQGNSA. CDR3 bases: TGTGCCAGCAGCCGGGTGACAGGGGGCGTTTTTTCCAGGGAGCTGTTTTTT. Amino acids: CASSRVTGGVFSRELFF.

To note about this clonotype: A much more abundant neighbour one base away suggests this may be a read error. Because the CDR3 is missing its conserved closing phenylalanine or tryptophan, this is likely a read error. The rearrangement joins TRBV30 to TRBJ2-7; tentatively, D is TRBD1 (5 bases). The V end lost 2 bases, the J end lost 1 base, and 12 bases lay between the germline ends. Germline CDR1 and CDR2: GTSNPN and SVGIG (reference sequence). The CDR3 covers 14 residues. The CDR3 sequence: CAWSRQGISYEQYS. CDR3 nucleotides: TGTGCCTGGAGTAGGCAGGGAATATCCTACGAGCAGTACTCC.

This clonotype was found many times. The chain combines TRBV28 with TRBJ1-5; 9 nucleotides align to TRBD1. Germline V gene sequence: CDR1 MDHEN, CDR2 SYDVKM. CDR3 length equals 15 residues. Germline trimming cut 11 bases from V and 0 bases from J; bases unmatched to any gene: 8. The CDR3 bases are TGTGCCCTTGGACAGGGGCACTATAGCAATCAGCCCCAGCATTTT. Encoded protein: CALGQGHYSNQPQHF.

This clonotype was recorded many times. The chain joins TRBV11-2 to TRBJ2-5; D tentatively reads TRBD1 or TRBD2 (5 bases each). Germline loops: CDR1 SGHAT, CDR2 FQNNGV. The CDR3 runs to 16 residues. V was trimmed by 3 bases and J by 0 bases, leaving 14 bases between them. The CDR3 region has the DNA TGTGCCAGCAGCTTCGGGGCCCCAAGGTACCAAGAGACCCAGTACTTC. Translating gives CASSFGAPRYQETQYF. The whole variable domain, filled in from reference TRBV11-2 and TRBJ2-5, reads EAGVAQSPRYKIIEKRQSVAFWCNPISGHATLYWYQQILGQGPKLLIQFQNNGVVDDSQLPKDRFSAERLKGVDSTLKIQPAKLEDSAVYLCASSFGAPRYQETQYFGPGTRLLVL.

Ten or more counts support this clonotype. The chain uses TRBV30 and TRBJ2-1; D unclear. Germline CDR1 and CDR2: GTSNPN and SVGIG (reference sequence). Deletions cut 1 base from V and 5 bases from J, with 21 bases between. The CDR3 runs to 17 residues. The CDR3 spells CAWSGDWSIPDHNEQFF. The DNA of the CDR3 is TGTGCCTGGAGTGGCGACTGGAGTATACCGGATCACAATGAGCAGTTCTTC.

The rearrangement uses TRBV19 and TRBJ2-1, with D tentatively TRBD1 (6 bases). This CDR3 is 16 amino acids long. Germline CDR1 is LNHDA and CDR2 is SQIVND (reference sequence). V was pared by 4 bases and J by 3 bases, with 16 bases between. The CDR3 reads CASSTSRGGYYNEQFF. DNA for the CDR3: TGTGCCAGTAGTACCTCTAGAGGGGGATACTACAATGAGCAGTTCTTC.

This clonotype has just a few counts. The chain combines TRBV28 with TRBJ1-5, with D possibly being TRBD1 (6 bases). This CDR3 contains 15 residues. V lost 3 bases, J lost 4 bases, and 13 bases lay in between. Per germline, CDR1 MDHEN and CDR2 SYDVKM. The CDR3 here is CASSFQGRSNQPQHF. In nucleotides, the CDR3 is TGTGCCAGCAGTTTTCAGGGGCGGTCAAATCAGCCCCAGCATTTT.

This clonotype was found many times. The CDR3 DNA follows: TGTGCTAGTGGTTTCGAAGGGTACAATGAGCAGTTCTTC. It encodes CASGFEGYNEQFF. V gene TRBV12-5 combines with J gene TRBJ2-1; D unclear. The length of the CDR3 is 13 residues. V lost 3 bases and J 4 bases, leaving 7 bases between the germline ends. Germline lookup yields CDR1 LGHNT and CDR2 FRNRAP.

A few counts support this clonotype. V and J are TRBV7-9 and TRBJ2-6; D is uncertain. The V and J ends lost 5 bases and 1 base respectively, with 9 bases between them. The CDR3 loop spans 15 amino acids. Per the germline V gene, CDR1 is SEHNR and CDR2 is FQNEAQ (reference sequence). CDR3 DNA: TGTGCCAGCAGCCAGGATGGTTCTGGGGCCAACGTCCTGACTTTC. Its translation: CASSQDGSGANVLTF.

This clonotype occurred many times. The gene calls are TRBV5-8 and TRBJ2-7; D unresolved. Germline loops: CDR1 SGHTS, CDR2 YDEGEE. Deletions cut 3 bases from V and 4 bases from J, with 11 bases between. There are 13 residues in the CDR3. CDR3 sequence: CASSSPPVYEQYF. The CDR3 DNA is TGTGCCAGCAGCTCCCCTCCGGTTTACGAGCAGTACTTC.

This clonotype occurred a few times. The chain employs TRBV20-1 and TRBJ2-7; D not resolved. V was shortened by 5 bases and J by 6 bases, with 17 bases between the two germline ends. This CDR3 has 13 amino acids. CDR1 and CDR2 (germline): DFQATT, SNEGSKA (reference sequence). CDR3 sequence reads: CSALATAPSEQYF. The CDR3 bases are TGCAGTGCTCTGGCGACCGCTCCTTCCGAGCAGTACTTC.

This clonotype was detected many times. The chain has TRBV28 and TRBJ2-7; D may correspond to TRBD1 or TRBD2 (5 bases each). The closer fit of TRBJ2-3 to the DNA end suggests the J call may be wrong. The CDR3 extends over 13 amino acids. The germline CDR1 and CDR2 sequences are MDHEN and SYDVKM. The CDR3 region has the DNA TGTGCCAGCAGTTTATCTCAGGGTGAGGGGCAGTATTTT. Translation: CASSLSQGEGQYF.

At least ten counts were recorded for this clonotype. The chain combines TRBV28 with TRBJ2-2; D is unclear. This CDR3 comprises 12 residues. V lost 7 bases and J 6 bases, leaving 9 bases between the germline ends. Germline CDR1 MDHEN, CDR2 SYDVKM. The CDR3 DNA sequence: TGTGCCAGCAATGGAGTCCCCGGGGAGCTGTTTTTT. This encodes CASNGVPGELFF. The full variable domain, in which reference TRBV28 and TRBJ2-2 provide the parts outside the CDR3, is DVKVTQSSRYLVKRTGEKVFLECVQDMDHENMFWYRQDPGLGLRLIYFSYDVKMKEKGDIPEGYSVSREKKERFSLILESASTNQTSMYLCASNGVPGELFFGEGSRLTVL.

This clonotype showed up many times. The J gene is TRBJ2-3, the V gene TRBV12-3 or TRBV12-4, with 8 bases identical to TRBD2. V dropped 8 bases and J dropped 3; count of bases not matched to a gene: 13. The CDR3 consists of 16 residues. CDR3 loop: CASAYGAGALTDTQYF. Here the CDR3 DNA reads TGTGCCAGCGCCTATGGAGCGGGAGCTTTAACAGATACGCAGTATTTT.

This clonotype was counted at least ten times. V is TRBV14 and J is TRBJ2-7; D is perhaps TRBD1 or TRBD2 (5 bases each). The germline V gene has CDR1 SGHDN and CDR2 FVKESK. The CDR3 has 15 amino acids. V was shortened by 4 bases and J by 3 bases, with 16 bases between the two germline ends. The CDR3 spells CASSLATRGHYEQYF. In DNA, the CDR3 is TGTGCCAGCAGCCTTGCGACGAGGGGCCACTACGAGCAGTACTTC.

The sample holds many counts of this clonotype. J is TRBJ1-1 and V is TRBV12-3 or TRBV12-4; D uncertain. The V and J ends lost 4 bases and 6 bases respectively, with 12 bases between them. The CDR3 has 13 amino acids. The CDR3 is CASSYSGSPEAFF. CDR3 sequence (DNA): TGTGCCAGCAGTTACTCAGGTAGCCCTGAAGCTTTCTTT.

This chain joins TRBV12-5 and TRBJ2-1; the match to TRBD2 covers 12 bases. V dropped 5 bases and J dropped 5; count of bases not matched to a gene: 10. The CDR3 is made up of 17 amino acids. Germline-derived CDR1 and CDR2 are LGHNT and FRNRAP. CDR3 nucleotides: TGTGCTAGTGGTCCGCGACTAGCGGGAGCTCCTCACAATGAGCAGTTCTTC. Amino acids: CASGPRLAGAPHNEQFF.